This T cell receptor (beta chain) was sequenced during a study of blood T cell repertoires in COVID-19. There are 12 residues in the CDR3. Trimming took off 4 bases at V and 9 bases at J, with 12 bases between the two ends. CDR1 is LNHDA, CDR2 SQIVND, per germline (reference sequence). As originally analysed: Amplification of reference gene primers provided the estimated nucleated cell counts. Produced via immunoSEQ multiplex PCR; TCRdb's table is partial and in-frame only. Clone size and the V and J calls come from that table; the DNA yielded D and trimming. The sample carries about 230,000 clones, about nine tenths recorded once.

This chain joins TRBV19 and TRBJ1-2; D gene ambiguous. This TCR came from a man aged 45-65 years with COVID-19, enrolled during active disease. Sequenced material: peripheral blood. The CDR3 region has the DNA TGTGCCAGTAGTAACACCCCGGGTCGCTACACCTTC. This codes for CASSNTPGRYTF.